The subject of this entry is one TCR beta chain. Which antigen it targets is not known. No base quality values were provided; no much bigger clone lies one nucleotide off. The CDR3 starts with the cysteine, ends with the phenylalanine, and has 15 residues. CDR3 DNA is the only sequence kept; it has 45 bases, read in frame from the first base. The germline V gene specifies KGHSH as CDR1 and LQKENI as CDR2. V gives up 3 bases and J gives up 0 bases, and the segment between their germline ends measures 9 bases. This sample is part of a study of cytomegalovirus exposure and HLA in healthy donors listed by TCRdb under 2017. For the wider study: According to a later analysis, one platform produced both the roughly 130 validation repertoires and the roughly 640 repertoires of the first cohort. The aim of the study was to test whether cataloging public T cell receptors could identify signatures of past pathogen exposure. The study combined high-throughput TCR immunosequencing, statistical association of individual TCRs with disease status, and machine learning to predict cytomegalovirus infection status. Along with the approximately 620-subject first cohort, a separate validation cohort of over 90 different subjects was used. General study outcomes and caveats: The classifier was reported to diagnose cytomegalovirus status with high specificity and sensitivity in both the original cohort and the validation cohort. A later analysis found that TCRs clustered in the first cohort also tended to co-occur in the approximately 120 validation repertoires, with 94% of cluster scores above 0. Most TCR sequences were seen in very few donors, while some public TCRs were found in many individuals. A few of the identified cytomegalovirus-associated TCR beta chains were confirmed in vitro to be specific for cytomegalovirus antigens. All 120 or so repertoires were used to score co-occurrence in the validation cohort in a later analysis, because that analysis had no HLA typing for the cohort. It was suggested by the authors that the approach could potentially be generalized to other disease states and immunological phenotypes. In the study, about 150 TCR beta chains were listed as associated with cytomegalovirus.

The donors were included in the validation cohort of roughly 130 subjects, a group kept apart from the roughly 680-subject first cohort. Receptor libraries were prepared by the immunoSEQ multiplex PCR assay. Processing in the source paper ran as follows. To diagnose cytomegalovirus status from the catalog of TCR beta chain sequences, a statistical classification framework was built. TCRdb limited this immuneACCESS table to in-frame rearrangements with V and J called. A share of clones is missing; checked studies link under half to unresolved V genes, and the rest is unexplained. For V, J and clone size, that table is used; D and trimming come from the DNA. This sample holds around 170,000 clones; 85% were observed only once. The ten largest clones capture 15% to 20% of the sample.

The chain is made from TRBV18 and TRBJ1-3, with the D segment identity uncertain. The sequenced sample was PBMCs. This sequence was found in a man aged 18 to 29 in good health and CMV-seropositive. DNA sequence: TGTGCCAGCTCACCCGTTCAGGTCTCTGGAAACACCATATATTTT. Its product reads: CASSPVQVSGNTIYF.